These T cell receptor beta chains were read from a single sample in a study of graft-versus-host responses after intestinal transplantation. Libraries were prepared by immunoSEQ multiplex PCR; TCRdb keeps only in-frame clonotypes and omits some of them. The sample records 85,000 to 100,000 clones, 86% being singletons. Sequences were derived from PBMCs, sampled 255 days after intestinal transplant. The source is a human patient who received an intestinal transplant, so some T cells may come from the graft donor. The CDR3 runs from the conserved cysteine through the conserved F or W. The D gene is left open where the match is weak. Size is stated for part of the rows, as once, few or many counts, or as a class when the clone is expanded.

- | 12 | TRBJ2-3 | TRBV4-3 | - | CASSQGADTQYF | TGCGCCAGCAGCCAAGGGGCAGATACGCAGTATTTT
- | 16 | TRBJ1-5 | TRBV6-5 | - | CASSYSSGDSNQPQHF | TGTGCCAGCAGTTACTCATCAGGGGACAGCAATCAGCCCCAGCATTTT
- | 14 | TRBJ1-2 | TRBV6-5 | TRBD1 | CASSSYRGRHGYTF | TGTGCCAGCAGCTCCTACAGGGGTCGGCATGGCTACACCTTC
- | 12 | TRBJ2-1 | TRBV6-1 | - | CASTVRDNEQFF | TGTGCCAGCACAGTTAGGGACAATGAGCAGTTCTTC
once | 14 | TRBJ1-1 | TRBV11-1 | - | CASSPLALNTEAFF | TGTGCCAGCAGCCCCTTGGCACTGAACACTGAAGCTTTCTTT
- | 16 | TRBJ2-3 | TRBV27 | TRBD1 | CASSSTPTGSTDTQYF | TGTGCCAGCAGTTCTACCCCGACAGGGAGCACAGATACGCAGTATTTT
once | 16 | TRBJ2-1 | TRBV25-1 | TRBD1 | CASRADPGQGYNEQFF | TGTGCCAGCAGAGCGGATCCGGGACAGGGGTACAATGAGCAGTTCTTC
- | 15 | TRBJ2-2 | TRBV9 | TRBD1 | CASSVGTEDTGELFF | TGTGCCAGCAGCGTTGGGACAGAGGACACCGGGGAGCTGTTTTTT
- | 14 | TRBJ1-2 | TRBV4-1 | - | CASSQDRGDLSYTF | TGCGCCAGCAGCCAAGATCGGGGGGATTTGAGCTACACCTTC
once | 15 | TRBJ2-7 | TRBV4-1 | - | CASSQEDGSSYEQYF | TGCGCCAGCAGCCAAGAGGACGGGAGCTCCTACGAGCAGTACTTC
few | 15 | TRBJ1-6 | TRBV6-1 | - | CASSEAPDLRPPLHF | TGTGCCAGCAGTGAAGCTCCGGACCTAAGGCCACCCCTCCACTTT
- | 16 | TRBJ2-1 | TRBV15 | TRBD1 | CATSREGQSSYNEQFF | TGTGCCACCAGCAGAGAGGGACAGAGCTCCTACAATGAGCAGTTCTTC
- | 16 | TRBJ1-1 | TRBV2 | - | CASGTPFTARNTEAFF | TGTGCCAGCGGGACCCCCTTTACAGCTCGGAACACTGAAGCTTTCTTT
- | 15 | TRBJ2-7 | TRBV28 | - | CASSFPRGLTYEQYF | TGTGCCAGCAGTTTCCCTCGGGGGCTAACCTACGAGCAGTACTTC
once | 15 | TRBJ2-2 | TRBV28 | - | CASSSLRAPTGELFF | TGTGCCAGCAGCAGCCTACGGGCCCCCACCGGGGAGCTGTTTTTT
- | 14 | TRBJ2-2 | TRBV2 | TRBD1 | CASCDRGSGGELFF | TGTGCCAGCTGCGACAGGGGTTCAGGAGGGGAGCTGTTTTTT
once | 17 | TRBJ1-6 | TRBV30 | TRBD1 | CAWSSQQGVSYNSPLHF | TGTGCCTGGAGTTCTCAACAGGGGGTGTCGTATAATTCACCCCTCCACTTT
- | 10 | TRBJ2-7 | TRBV5-8 | - | CASSFPELYF | TGTGCCAGCAGCTTCCCAGAGCTGTACTTC
- | 15 | TRBJ1-5 | TRBV28 | TRBD1 | CASSTQGGSNQPQHF | TGTGCCAGCAGCACACAGGGGGGAAGCAATCAGCCCCAGCATTTT
- | 16 | TRBJ2-2 | TRBV19 | - | CASRILGGSGTGELFF | TGTGCCAGTAGAATTTTAGGAGGATCGGGGACCGGGGAGCTGTTTTTT
- | 15 | TRBJ1-6 | TRBV25-1 | TRBD1 | CASSDRTGGNSPLHF | TGTGCCAGCAGTGATCGGACAGGCGGTAATTCACCCCTCCACTTT
- | 15 | TRBJ1-5 | TRBV4-3 | - | CASSQDRGLNQPQHF | TGCGCCAGCAGCCAAGATCGAGGACTTAATCAGCCCCAGCATTTT
few | 15 | TRBJ1-2 | TRBV7-9 | - | CASSVSPGRLSGYTF | TGTGCCAGCAGCGTTTCTCCAGGCCGGCTCAGTGGCTACACCTTC
- | 15 | TRBJ2-7 | TRBV5-1 | - | CASSLSSAGEAEQYF | TGCGCCAGCAGCTTGTCATCGGCAGGGGAGGCCGAGCAGTACTTC
once | 15 | TRBJ1-1 | TRBV7-9 | TRBD1 | CASSFWTGRNTEAFF | TGTGCCAGCAGCTTCTGGACAGGGAGAAACACTGAAGCTTTCTTT
- | 13 | TRBJ1-1 | TRBV2 | - | CASSEQGGTEAFF | TGTGCCAGCAGCGAGCAGGGAGGGACTGAAGCTTTCTTT
once | 14 | TRBJ2-7 | TRBV28 | - | CASSANGRSYEQYF | TGTGCCAGCAGTGCGAACGGGAGAAGCTACGAGCAGTACTTC
- | 15 | TRBJ1-1 | TRBV4-2 | - | CASSPGVETNTEAFF | TGTGCCAGCAGCCCCGGGGTTGAAACGAACACTGAAGCTTTCTTT
- | 13 | TRBJ2-5 | TRBV7-3 | - | CASSLGVGETQYF | TGTGCCAGCAGCTTAGGGGTTGGCGAGACCCAGTACTTC
- | 15 | TRBJ2-5 | TRBV6-6 | TRBD1 | CASSPGQGSAETQYF | TGTGCCAGCAGTCCTGGACAGGGATCGGCAGAGACCCAGTACTTC
- | 18 | TRBJ2-5 | TRBV15 | TRBD2 | CATSRGTTLAGERETQYF | TGTGCCACCAGCAGAGGGACTACGCTAGCGGGAGAAAGAGAGACCCAGTACTTC
once | 11 | TRBJ1-2 | TRBV7-9 | - | CASGQAYGYTF | TGTGCCAGCGGCCAAGCTTATGGCTACACCTTC